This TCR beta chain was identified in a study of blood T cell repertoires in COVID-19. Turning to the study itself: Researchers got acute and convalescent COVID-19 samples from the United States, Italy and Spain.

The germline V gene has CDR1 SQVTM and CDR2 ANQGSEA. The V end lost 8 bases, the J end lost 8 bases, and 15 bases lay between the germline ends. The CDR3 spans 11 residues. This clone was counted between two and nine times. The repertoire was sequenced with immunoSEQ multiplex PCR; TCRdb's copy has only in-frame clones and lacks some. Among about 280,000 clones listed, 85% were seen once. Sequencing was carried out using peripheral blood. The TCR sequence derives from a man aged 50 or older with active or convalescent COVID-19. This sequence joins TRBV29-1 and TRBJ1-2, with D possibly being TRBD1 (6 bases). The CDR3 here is CSIGGFDGYTF. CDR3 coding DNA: TGCAGCATTGGGGGCTTCGACGGCTACACCTTC. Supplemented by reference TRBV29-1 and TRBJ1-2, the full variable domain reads SAVISQKPSRDICQRGTSLTIQCQVDSQVTMMFWYRQQPGQSLTLIATANQGSEATYESGFVIDKFPISRPNLTFSTLTVSNMSPEDSSIYLCSIGGFDGYTFGSGTRLTVV.